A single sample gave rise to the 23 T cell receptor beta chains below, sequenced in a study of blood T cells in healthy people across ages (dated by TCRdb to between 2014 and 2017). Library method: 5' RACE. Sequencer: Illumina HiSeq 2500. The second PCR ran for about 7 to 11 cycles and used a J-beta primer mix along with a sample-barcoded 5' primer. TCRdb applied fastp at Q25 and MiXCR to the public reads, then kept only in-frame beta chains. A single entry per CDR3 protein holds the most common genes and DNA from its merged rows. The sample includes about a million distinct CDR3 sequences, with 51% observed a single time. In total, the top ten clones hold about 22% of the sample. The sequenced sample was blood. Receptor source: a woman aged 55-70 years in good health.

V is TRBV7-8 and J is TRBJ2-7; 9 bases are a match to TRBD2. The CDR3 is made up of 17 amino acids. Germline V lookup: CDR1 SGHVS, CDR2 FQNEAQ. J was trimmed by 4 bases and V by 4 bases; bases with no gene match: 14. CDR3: CASSSFSSGRPQYEQYF. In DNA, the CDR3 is TGTGCCAGCAGCTCCTTCTCGAGCGGGAGGCCGCAATACGAGCAGTACTTC.

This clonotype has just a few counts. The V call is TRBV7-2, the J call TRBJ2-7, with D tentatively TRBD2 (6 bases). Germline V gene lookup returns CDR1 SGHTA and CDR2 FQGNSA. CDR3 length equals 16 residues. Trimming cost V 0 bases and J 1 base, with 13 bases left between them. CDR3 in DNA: TGTGCCAGCAGCTTAGCCCGGGAGAGAGGGTCCTACGAGCAGTACTTC. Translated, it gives CASSLARERGSYEQYF. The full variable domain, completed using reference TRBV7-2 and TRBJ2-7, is GAGVSQSPSNKVTEKGKDVELRCDPISGHTALYWYRQSLGQGLEFLIYFQGNSAPDKSGLPSDRFSAERTGGSVSTLTIQRTQQEDSAVYLCASSLARERGSYEQYFGPGTRLTVT.

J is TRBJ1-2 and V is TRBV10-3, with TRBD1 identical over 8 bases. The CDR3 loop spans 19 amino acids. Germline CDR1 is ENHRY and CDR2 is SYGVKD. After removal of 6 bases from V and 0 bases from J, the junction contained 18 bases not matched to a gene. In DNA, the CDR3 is TGTGCCATCAGACGCTTTGGGTCAGGGGGCGAAGAAACTAACTATGGCTACACCTTC. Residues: CAIRRFGSGGEETNYGYTF.

In DNA, the CDR3 is TGTGCCAGCAGTTTGGGGGGGACAGGGGGGAGGTACGAGCAGTACTTC. Translation gives CASSLGGTGGRYEQYF. The chain is built from TRBV28 and TRBJ2-7; 11 bases align to TRBD1. The germline V gene encodes CDR1 MDHEN and CDR2 SYDVKM. This CDR3 is built from 16 residues. V lost 3 bases and J lost 4; bases outside the gene matches: 8.

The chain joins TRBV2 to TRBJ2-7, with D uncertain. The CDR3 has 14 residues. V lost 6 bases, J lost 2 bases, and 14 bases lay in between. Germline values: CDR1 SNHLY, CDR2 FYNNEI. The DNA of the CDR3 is TGTGCCAGCAGGGAGCTGCAGGTGACCTACGAGCAGTACTTC. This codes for CASRELQVTYEQYF.

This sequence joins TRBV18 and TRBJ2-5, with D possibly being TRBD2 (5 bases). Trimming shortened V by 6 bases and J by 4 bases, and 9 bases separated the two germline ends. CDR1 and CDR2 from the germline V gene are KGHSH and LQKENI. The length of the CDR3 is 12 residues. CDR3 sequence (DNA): TGTGCCAGCTCGGGAGTTCGAGAGACCCAGTACTTC. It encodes CASSGVRETQYF. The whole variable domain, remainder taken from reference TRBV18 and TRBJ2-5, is NAGVMQNPRHLVRRRGQEARLRCSPMKGHSHVYWYRQLPEEGLKFMVYLQKENIIDESGMPKERFSAEFPKEGPSILRIQQVVRGDSAAYFCASSGVRETQYFGPGTRLLVL.

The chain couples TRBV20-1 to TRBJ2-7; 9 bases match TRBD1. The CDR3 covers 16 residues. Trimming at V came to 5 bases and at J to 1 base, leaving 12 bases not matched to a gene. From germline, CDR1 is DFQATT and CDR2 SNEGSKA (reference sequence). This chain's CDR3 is CSAYNAGTGISYEQYF. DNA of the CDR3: TGCAGTGCTTACAACGCCGGGACAGGGATATCCTACGAGCAGTACTTC.

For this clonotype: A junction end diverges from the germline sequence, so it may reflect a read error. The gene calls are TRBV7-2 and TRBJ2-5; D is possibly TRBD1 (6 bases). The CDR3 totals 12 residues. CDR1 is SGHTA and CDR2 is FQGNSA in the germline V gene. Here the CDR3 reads CATRTETYEQYF. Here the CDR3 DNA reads TGTGCCACCCGGACAGAAACCTACGAGCAGTACTTT.

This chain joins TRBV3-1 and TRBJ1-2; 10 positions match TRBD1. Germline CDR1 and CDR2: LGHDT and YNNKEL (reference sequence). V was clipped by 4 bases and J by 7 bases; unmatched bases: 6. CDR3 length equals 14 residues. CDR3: CASSPRDRGSGYTF. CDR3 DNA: TGTGCCAGCAGCCCCCGGGACAGGGGAAGTGGCTACACCTTC. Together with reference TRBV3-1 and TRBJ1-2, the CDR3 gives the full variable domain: DTAVSQTPKYLVTQMGNDKSIKCEQNLGHDTMYWYKQDSKKFLKIMFSYNNKELIINETVPNRFSPKSPDKAHLNLHINSLELGDSAVYFCASSPRDRGSGYTFGSGTRLTVV.

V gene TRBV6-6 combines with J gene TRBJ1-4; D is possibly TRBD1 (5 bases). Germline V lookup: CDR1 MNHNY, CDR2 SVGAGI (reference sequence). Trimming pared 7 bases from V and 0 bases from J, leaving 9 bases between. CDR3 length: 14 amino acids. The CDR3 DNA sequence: TGTGCCAGCAATAAGGGGACAACTAATGAAAAACTGTTTTTT. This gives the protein CASNKGTTNEKLFF.

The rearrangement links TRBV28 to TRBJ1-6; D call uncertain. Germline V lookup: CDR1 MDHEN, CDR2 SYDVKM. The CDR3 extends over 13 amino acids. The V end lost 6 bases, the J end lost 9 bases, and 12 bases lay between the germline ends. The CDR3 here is CASRRPRPSPLHF. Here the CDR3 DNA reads TGTGCCAGCAGACGCCCCCGGCCTTCACCCCTCCACTTT.

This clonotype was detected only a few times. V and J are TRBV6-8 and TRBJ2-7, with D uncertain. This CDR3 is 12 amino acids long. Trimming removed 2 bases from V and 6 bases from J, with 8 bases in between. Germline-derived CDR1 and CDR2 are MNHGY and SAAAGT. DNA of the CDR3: TGTGCCAGCAGTTACCAGGTCGGCGAGCAGTACTTC. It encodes CASSYQVGEQYF.

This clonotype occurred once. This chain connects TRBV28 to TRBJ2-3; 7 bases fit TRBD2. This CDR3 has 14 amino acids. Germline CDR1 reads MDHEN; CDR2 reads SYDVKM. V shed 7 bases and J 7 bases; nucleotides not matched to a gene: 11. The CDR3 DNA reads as TGTGCCAGCACAACGGGGGGACTCGCCTATACGCAGTATTTT. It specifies CASTTGGLAYTQYF.

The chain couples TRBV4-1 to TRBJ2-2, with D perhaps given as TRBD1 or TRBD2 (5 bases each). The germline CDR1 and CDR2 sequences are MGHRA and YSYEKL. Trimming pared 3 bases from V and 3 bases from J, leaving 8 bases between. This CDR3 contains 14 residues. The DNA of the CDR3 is TGCGCCAGCAGCCACAGGGAGTACACCGGGGAGCTGTTTTTT. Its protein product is CASSHREYTGELFF.

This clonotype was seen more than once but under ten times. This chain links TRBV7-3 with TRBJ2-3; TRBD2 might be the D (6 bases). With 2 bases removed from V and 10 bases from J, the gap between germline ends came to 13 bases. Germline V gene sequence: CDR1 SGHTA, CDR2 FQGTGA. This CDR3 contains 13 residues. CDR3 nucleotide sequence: TGTGCCAGCAGCTTATCGTTTGGGGAGGCGCAGTATTTT. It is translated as CASSLSFGEAQYF. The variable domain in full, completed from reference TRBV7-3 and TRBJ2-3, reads GAGVSQTPSNKVTEKGKYVELRCDPISGHTALYWYRQSLGQGPEFLIYFQGTGAADDSGLPNDRFFAVRPEGSVSTLKIQRTERGDSAVYLCASSLSFGEAQYFGPGTRLTVL.

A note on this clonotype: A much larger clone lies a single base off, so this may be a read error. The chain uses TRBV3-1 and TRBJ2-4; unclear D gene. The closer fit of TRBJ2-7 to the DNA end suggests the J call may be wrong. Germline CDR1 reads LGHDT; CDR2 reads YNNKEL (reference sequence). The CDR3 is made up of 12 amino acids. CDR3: CASSDRIDEQYF. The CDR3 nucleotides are TGTGCCAGCAGCGATCGGATCGACGAGCAGTACTTC.

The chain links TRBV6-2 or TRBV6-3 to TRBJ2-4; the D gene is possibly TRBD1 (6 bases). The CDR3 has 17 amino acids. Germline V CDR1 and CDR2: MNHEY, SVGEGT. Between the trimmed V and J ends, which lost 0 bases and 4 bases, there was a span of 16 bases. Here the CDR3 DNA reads TGTGCCAGCAGTTACTCAACCCTCGTGCAGGGGAAAAACATTCAGTACTTC. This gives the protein CASSYSTLVQGKNIQYF.

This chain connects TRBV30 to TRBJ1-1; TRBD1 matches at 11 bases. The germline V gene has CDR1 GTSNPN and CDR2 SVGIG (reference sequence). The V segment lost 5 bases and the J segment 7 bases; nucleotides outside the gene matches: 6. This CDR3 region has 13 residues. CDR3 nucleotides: TGTGCCTGGGGAGGACAGGGGGCGAGTGAAGCTTTCTTT. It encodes CAWGGQGASEAFF.

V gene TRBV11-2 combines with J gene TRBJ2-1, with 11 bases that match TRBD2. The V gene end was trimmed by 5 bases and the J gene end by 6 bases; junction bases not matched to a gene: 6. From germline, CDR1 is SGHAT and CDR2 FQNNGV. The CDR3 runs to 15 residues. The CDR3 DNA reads TGTGCCAGCAGCCCGGGACTAGCGGCCCCCAATGAGCAGTTCTTC. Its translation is CASSPGLAAPNEQFF.

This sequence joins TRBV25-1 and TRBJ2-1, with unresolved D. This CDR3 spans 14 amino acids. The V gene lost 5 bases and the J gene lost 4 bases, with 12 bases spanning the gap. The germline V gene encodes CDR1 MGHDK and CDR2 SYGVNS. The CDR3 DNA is TGTGCCAGCAGTCCCCCCCGGGCATACAATGAGCAGTTCTTC. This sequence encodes CASSPPRAYNEQFF.

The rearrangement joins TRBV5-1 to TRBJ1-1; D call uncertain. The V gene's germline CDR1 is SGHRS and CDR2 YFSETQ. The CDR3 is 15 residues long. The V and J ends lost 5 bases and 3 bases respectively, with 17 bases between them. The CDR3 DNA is TGCGCCAGCAGTAGGCAGGTTGAGTTGGACACTGAAGCTTTCTTT. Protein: CASSRQVELDTEAFF. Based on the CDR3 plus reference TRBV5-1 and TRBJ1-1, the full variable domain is KAGVTQTPRYLIKTRGQQVTLSCSPISGHRSVSWYQQTPGQGLQFLFEYFSETQRNKGNFPGRFSGRQFSNSRSEMNVSTLELGDSALYLCASSRQVELDTEAFFGQGTRLTVV.

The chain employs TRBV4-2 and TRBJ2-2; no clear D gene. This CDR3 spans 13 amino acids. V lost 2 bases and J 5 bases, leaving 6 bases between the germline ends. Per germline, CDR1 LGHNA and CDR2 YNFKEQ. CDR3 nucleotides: TGTGCCAGCAGCCAAAGGCTTACCGGGGAGCTGTTTTTT. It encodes CASSQRLTGELFF.

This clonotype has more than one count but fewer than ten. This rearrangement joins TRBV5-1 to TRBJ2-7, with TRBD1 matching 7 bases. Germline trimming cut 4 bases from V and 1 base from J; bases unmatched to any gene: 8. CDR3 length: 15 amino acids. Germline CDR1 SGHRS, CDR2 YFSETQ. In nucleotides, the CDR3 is TGCGCCAGCAGCCGAACGACAGGGTCTTCCTACGAGCAGTACTTC. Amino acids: CASSRTTGSSYEQYF.